The subject of this entry is one T cell receptor (beta chain). Its antigen is currently unknown. The data are from a study of shared clonotypes between healthy human individuals. Findings of the study overall: Clonotypes not shared had lower generation probabilities than those common to all four donors.

Here immunoSEQ multiplex PCR was the method, and the copy in TCRdb shows in-frame clones only, minus some. The table lists 2 million or so clones, 85% to 95% of them singletons, with roughly 0.13% in the top ten. Germline CDR1 reads MNHEY; CDR2 reads SMNVEV (reference sequence). This CDR3 has 19 amino acids. The V and J ends lost 6 bases and 0 bases, in that order; junction bases with no gene match: 13. This TCR was sampled from a man younger than 35 in good health. Sequenced sample: naive CD4+ T cells sorted from blood. Subset indicated: CD45RA+ positively selected. V is TRBV27 and J is TRBJ1-6, with 8 bases identical to TRBD1. CDR3 in DNA: TGTGCCAGCAGCCAATCCCGGGACAGGCTAAGCTCCTATAATTCACCCCTCCACTTT. Protein sequence: CASSQSRDRLSSYNSPLHF.